A single sample gave rise to the 27 T cell receptor beta chains below, sequenced in a study of T cell repertoires in cytomegalovirus infection. TCRdb reprocessed the reads via MiXCR and lists one record per CDR3 protein. The data contain approximately 700,000 distinct CDR3 sequences, about a third of them singletons. The sequenced sample was PBMCs. The receptors were sampled from a human donor in good health (CMV status not recorded). Some clones in this sample may be carry-over from other donors' samples.

The rearrangement uses TRBV20-1 and TRBJ1-5, with D unclear. This CDR3 is built from 16 residues. Trimming removed 2 bases from V and 0 bases from J, with 14 bases in between. Germline CDR1 reads DFQATT; CDR2 reads SNEGSKA (reference sequence). In DNA form, the CDR3 reads TGCAGTGCTAGATCGAGGGCGAGGTTTAGCAATCAGCCCCAGCATTTT. Amino acids: CSARSRARFSNQPQHF.

The chain recombines TRBV10-3 with TRBJ1-4; 8 bases line up with TRBD1. This CDR3 is built from 14 residues. V lost 10 bases and J lost 5; bases outside the gene matches: 9. Germline V CDR1 and CDR2: ENHRY, SYGVKD. CDR3 protein: CATLRTGKNEKLFF. The CDR3 region has the DNA TGTGCCACTCTCCGGACAGGGAAAAATGAAAAACTGTTTTTT.

V is TRBV28 and J is TRBJ1-1; unclear D gene. CDR3 length: 14 residues. Germline V gene sequence: CDR1 MDHEN, CDR2 SYDVKM. V was trimmed by 5 bases and J by 4 bases, leaving 14 bases between them. CDR3 in amino acids: CASSPRREGTEAFF. CDR3 nucleotide sequence: TGTGCCAGCAGTCCACGTCGGGAGGGCACTGAAGCTTTCTTT.

The chain recombines TRBV11-2 with TRBJ1-5, with 8 positions matching TRBD1. The germline gives CDR1 SGHAT, CDR2 FQNNGV. V lost 0 bases, J lost 4 bases, and 8 bases stayed unmatched. The CDR3 has 17 amino acids. CDR3 coding DNA: TGTGCCAGCAGCTTAGATATTTCGGACAGGGTGAATCAGCCCCAGCATTTT. Its translation: CASSLDISDRVNQPQHF.

The gene calls are TRBV19 and TRBJ1-5; 9 nucleotides align to TRBD1. The CDR3 has 14 residues. In germline, CDR1 is LNHDA, CDR2 SQIVND (reference sequence). V shed 6 bases and J 6 bases; nucleotides not matched to a gene: 6. The CDR3 coding sequence is TGTGCCAGTAGCCATGACAGGGGGATTCAGCCCCAGCATTTT. Translation gives CASSHDRGIQPQHF.

This clonotype has just a few counts. The genes are TRBV6-1 and TRBJ1-1; weak D call: TRBD1 (5 bases). Trimming pared 5 bases from V and 11 bases from J, leaving 12 bases between. Looked up from germline, CDR1 is MNHNS and CDR2 is SASEGT. This CDR3 has 11 residues. The CDR3 here is CASSRGTAAFF. The DNA of the CDR3 is TGTGCCAGCAGTCGCGGGACCGCCGCTTTCTTT.

This clonotype was detected only a few times. The rearrangement links TRBV7-4 to TRBJ1-1; D is unclear. CDR3 length equals 15 residues. The V gene's germline CDR1 is SGHVT and CDR2 SQSDAQ. Trimming removed 5 bases from V and 1 base from J, with 14 bases in between. The CDR3 reads CASSPRVQTNTEAFF. The CDR3 DNA reads TGTGCCAGCAGCCCGAGGGTCCAAACGAACACTGAAGCTTTCTTT.

The chain links TRBV20-1 to TRBJ2-4; TRBD2 might be the D (5 bases). The CDR3 is 15 residues long. The V gene's germline CDR1 is DFQATT and CDR2 SNEGSKA (reference sequence). With 0 bases removed from V and 1 base from J, the gap between germline ends came to 10 bases. For the CDR3, the DNA is TGCAGTGCTAGAGATCCAGCGGAGGCCAAAAACATTCAGTACTTC. It yields the protein CSARDPAEAKNIQYF.

The chain has TRBV12-3 or TRBV12-4 and TRBJ2-2; D may be TRBD1 (5 bases). This CDR3 region has 15 residues. V was pared by 5 bases and J by 0 bases, with 10 bases between. The chain's CDR3 is CASSTYRPNTGELFF. The CDR3 bases are TGTGCCAGCAGTACCTACAGGCCGAACACCGGGGAGCTGTTTTTT.

The chain carries TRBV28 and TRBJ1-1, with a weak D call TRBD1 (5 bases). V was pared by 5 bases and J by 7 bases, with 11 bases between. This CDR3 comprises 12 residues. Germline CDR1 MDHEN, CDR2 SYDVKM. The CDR3 nucleotides read TGTGCCAGCAGTCGGTGGGGGGATGAAGCTTTCTTT. Residues: CASSRWGDEAFF.

The V call is TRBV7-9, the J call TRBJ2-5; 9 bases line up with TRBD1. Trimming at V came to 4 bases and at J to 0 bases, leaving 15 bases not matched to a gene. Germline V lookup: CDR1 SEHNR, CDR2 FQNEAQ (reference sequence). There are 19 residues in the CDR3. DNA for the CDR3: TGTGCCAGCAGCTGGGGCGGGACAGGGCTACTTTCTCACCAAGAGACCCAGTACTTC. It codes for CASSWGGTGLLSHQETQYF.

This clonotype was observed a handful of times. This chain connects TRBV7-6 to TRBJ1-3; D not resolved. Germline lookup yields CDR1 SGHVS and CDR2 FNYEAQ. The V and J ends lost 2 bases and 7 bases respectively, with 9 bases between them. The CDR3 sequence is 13 residues long. CDR3 residues: CASSLSFKNTIYF. CDR3 nucleotide sequence: TGTGCCAGCAGCTTATCGTTTAAGAACACCATATATTTT.

In its sample, this clonotype was seen a few times. The rearrangement links TRBV18 to TRBJ1-1; 8 bases are shared with TRBD1. In germline, CDR1 is KGHSH, CDR2 LQKENI. Germline trimming cut 2 bases from V and 6 bases from J; bases unmatched to any gene: 11. The CDR3 is 16 amino acids. The chain's CDR3 is CASSPMVGQGDPEAFF. Written as DNA, the CDR3 is TGTGCCAGCTCACCAATGGTAGGACAGGGTGATCCTGAAGCTTTCTTT.

The chain recombines TRBV7-3 with TRBJ2-1; 8 nucleotides line up with TRBD2. Germline lookup yields CDR1 SGHTA and CDR2 FQGTGA. The CDR3 runs 17 residues. The V segment lost 5 bases and the J segment 4 bases; nucleotides outside the gene matches: 13. The CDR3 is CASSGAGGRREYNEQFF. The DNA for the CDR3 is TGTGCCAGCAGCGGGGCGGGGGGCCGGCGGGAGTACAATGAGCAGTTCTTC. The variable domain in full, completed from reference TRBV7-3 and TRBJ2-1, reads GAGVSQTPSNKVTEKGKYVELRCDPISGHTALYWYRQSLGQGPEFLIYFQGTGAADDSGLPNDRFFAVRPEGSVSTLKIQRTERGDSAVYLCASSGAGGRREYNEQFFGPGTRLTVL.

V is TRBV6-5 and J is TRBJ2-7, with 9 bases fitting TRBD2. V lost 8 bases to trimming and J lost 2 bases; unmatched junction nucleotides: 10. Germline loops: CDR1 MNHEY, CDR2 SVGAGI. The CDR3 consists of 15 residues. CDR3 DNA: TGTGCCAGCCGACTAGCGGAGGGGGGTACCTACGAGCAGTACTTC. Residues: CASRLAEGGTYEQYF.

Turning to this clonotype: With a much larger clone just one base away, this may be a read error. The chain carries TRBV12-3 or TRBV12-4 and TRBJ1-2, with a tentative D call TRBD1 (6 bases). The CDR3 is 13 amino acids. The V and J ends lost 6 bases and 4 bases respectively, with 12 bases between them. DNA of the CDR3: TGTGCCAGCAGACTACAGGGTCCCTATGGCTACACCTTC. This sequence encodes CASRLQGPYGYTF.

The chain carries TRBV6-6 and TRBJ2-3, with D possibly matching TRBD2 (5 bases). The length of the CDR3 is 16 residues. V lost 6 bases, J lost 0 bases, and 16 bases lay in between. Germline V gene data show CDR1 as MNHNY and CDR2 as SVGAGI (reference sequence). The CDR3 nucleotides read TGTGCCAGCAGCCCGAAGCGGACCGCGAGCACAGATACGCAGTATTTT. Amino acids: CASSPKRTASTDTQYF.

The sample holds many counts of this clonotype. The V and J genes are TRBV7-2 and TRBJ1-2, with 9 bases aligning to TRBD1. Losses at the gene ends were 3 bases for V and 2 bases for J; bases not matched to a gene: 4. The germline V gene encodes CDR1 SGHTA and CDR2 FQGNSA. The CDR3 is 15 amino acids. In nucleotides, the CDR3 is TGTGCCAGCAGCTTCTACAGGGGGCTGAACTATGGCTACACCTTC. Translating it yields CASSFYRGLNYGYTF.

J is TRBJ2-4 and V is TRBV6-1; D tentatively reads TRBD1 or TRBD2 (5 bases each). Germline V gene sequence: CDR1 MNHNS, CDR2 SASEGT. This CDR3 contains 16 residues. Trimming shortened V by 0 bases and J by 6 bases, and 15 bases separated the two germline ends. DNA of the CDR3: TGTGCCAGCAGTGAAGCCGGGGTAACAAGGGGAAACATTCAGTACTTC. Translation: CASSEAGVTRGNIQYF.

This rearrangement joins TRBV7-9 to TRBJ2-3; 8 positions agree with TRBD1. The CDR3 has 14 amino acids. V shed 6 bases, J shed 3 bases, and the junction held 5 bases outside the gene matches. Germline V CDR1 and CDR2: SEHNR, FQNEAQ (reference sequence). CDR3 amino acids: CASSFRQGTDTQYF. CDR3 coding DNA: TGTGCCAGCAGTTTTCGACAGGGGACAGATACGCAGTATTTT.

J is TRBJ2-1 and V is TRBV27; 11 bases are shared with TRBD2. V trimming: 5 bases; J trimming: 4 bases; junction bases outside the gene matches: 10. The CDR3 runs to 17 residues. Germline loops: CDR1 MNHEY, CDR2 SMNVEV (reference sequence). The CDR3 nucleotides read TGTGCCAGCAGTCTGGTAGCGGGAGGGCTCCTGTACAATGAGCAGTTCTTC. This codes for CASSLVAGGLLYNEQFF.

This clonotype has a handful of counts. This chain links TRBV13 with TRBJ1-4; 8 nucleotides match TRBD1. After removal of 0 bases from V and 8 bases from J, the junction contained 8 bases not matched to a gene. CDR3 length: 16 residues. CDR1 and CDR2 from the germline V gene are PRHDT and FYEKMQ (reference sequence). In DNA, the CDR3 is TGTGCCAGCAGCTTAGGCCGGACAGGGTTTGAGGAAAAACTGTTTTTT. Protein sequence: CASSLGRTGFEEKLFF.

This clonotype was seen only a few times. This chain uses TRBV6-5 with TRBJ2-2; D gene uncertain. The germline gives CDR1 MNHEY, CDR2 SVGAGI. This CDR3 is 12 amino acids long. V was trimmed by 0 bases and J by 7 bases, leaving 3 bases between them. This chain's CDR3 is CASSYSIGELFF. In DNA form, the CDR3 reads TGTGCCAGCAGTTACTCTATCGGGGAGCTGTTTTTT.

The gene calls are TRBV28 and TRBJ1-5; D ambiguous. CDR1 MDHEN and CDR2 SYDVKM come from the germline V gene. The length of the CDR3 is 16 residues. Deletions cut 6 bases from V and 1 base from J, with 16 bases between. Written as DNA, the CDR3 is TGTGCCAGCAGGCCCCGACCGACCGAAAGCAATCAGCCCCAGCATTTT. This encodes CASRPRPTESNQPQHF.

This clonotype was seen a handful of times. The chain carries TRBV28 and TRBJ2-7, with 7 positions matching TRBD2. Germline CDR1 reads MDHEN; CDR2 reads SYDVKM. The CDR3 consists of 15 residues. With V trimmed by 2 bases and J by 4 bases, 8 bases remained unmatched. The CDR3 coding sequence is TGTGCCAGCAGTTTACCACGGACTAGGGGATACGAGCAGTACTTC. It is translated as CASSLPRTRGYEQYF. The full variable domain, completed using reference TRBV28 and TRBJ2-7, is DVKVTQSSRYLVKRTGEKVFLECVQDMDHENMFWYRQDPGLGLRLIYFSYDVKMKEKGDIPEGYSVSREKKERFSLILESASTNQTSMYLCASSLPRTRGYEQYFGPGTRLTVT.

The chain carries TRBV27 and TRBJ2-7; perhaps TRBD1 as D (6 bases). Per the germline V gene, CDR1 is MNHEY and CDR2 is SMNVEV (reference sequence). Trimming stripped 3 bases from V and 9 bases from J, with 18 bases between. This CDR3 spans 14 amino acids. CDR3 sequence (DNA): TGTGCCAGCAGTTTGACGGGTACAGGGAACGGGCAGTACTTC. This codes for CASSLTGTGNGQYF.

This clonotype was counted only a few times. This sequence joins TRBV7-9 and TRBJ1-5; D unclear. Looked up from germline, CDR1 is SEHNR and CDR2 is FQNEAQ (reference sequence). The V and J ends lost 10 bases and 7 bases respectively, with 20 bases between them. The CDR3 is 14 amino acids. This CDR3 is CAISGQEEGQPQHF. CDR3 nucleotides: TGTGCCATCTCTGGTCAGGAGGAGGGCCAGCCCCAGCATTTT. The whole variable domain, remainder taken from reference TRBV7-9 and TRBJ1-5, is DTGVSQNPRHKITKRGQNVTFRCDPISEHNRLYWYRQTLGQGPEFLTYFQNEAQLEKSRLLSDRFSAERPKGSFSTLEIQRTEQGDSAMYLCAISGQEEGQPQHFGDGTRLSIL.